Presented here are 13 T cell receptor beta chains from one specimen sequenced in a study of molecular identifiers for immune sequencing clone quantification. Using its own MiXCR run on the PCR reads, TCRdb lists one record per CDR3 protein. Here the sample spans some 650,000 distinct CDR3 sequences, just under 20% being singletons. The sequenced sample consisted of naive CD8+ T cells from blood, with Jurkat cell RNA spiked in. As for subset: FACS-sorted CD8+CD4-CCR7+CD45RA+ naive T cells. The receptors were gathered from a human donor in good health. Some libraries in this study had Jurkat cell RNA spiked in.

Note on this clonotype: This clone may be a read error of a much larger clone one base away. Written as DNA, the CDR3 is TGTACCAGCCAAGGGGGTTTTCGCACAGATACGCAGTATTTT. This encodes CTSQGGFRTDTQYF. The V and J genes are TRBV27 and TRBJ2-3, with D possibly being TRBD1 (6 bases). CDR3 length: 14 amino acids. Germline-derived CDR1 and CDR2 are MNHEY and SMNVEV (reference sequence).

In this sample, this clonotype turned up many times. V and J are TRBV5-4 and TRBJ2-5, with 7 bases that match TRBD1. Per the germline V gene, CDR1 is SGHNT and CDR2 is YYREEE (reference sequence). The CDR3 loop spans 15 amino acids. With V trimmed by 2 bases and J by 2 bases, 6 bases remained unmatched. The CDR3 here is CASSLTGTAQETQYF. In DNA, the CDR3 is TGTGCCAGCAGCTTAACCGGGACAGCACAAGAGACCCAGTACTTC.

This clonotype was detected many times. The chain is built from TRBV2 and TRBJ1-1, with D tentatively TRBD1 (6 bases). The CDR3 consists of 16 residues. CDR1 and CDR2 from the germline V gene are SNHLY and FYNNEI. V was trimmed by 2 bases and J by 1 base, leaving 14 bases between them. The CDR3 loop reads CASSENREKPNTEAFF. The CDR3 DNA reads TGTGCCAGCAGTGAAAACAGGGAAAAGCCGAACACTGAAGCTTTCTTT.

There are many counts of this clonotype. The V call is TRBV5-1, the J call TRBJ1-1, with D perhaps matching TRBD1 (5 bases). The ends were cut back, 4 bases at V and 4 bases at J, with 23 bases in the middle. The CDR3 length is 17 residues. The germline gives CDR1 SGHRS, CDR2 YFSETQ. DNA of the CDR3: TGCGCCAGCAGCCCCACAACCCGCAGGGAGTATAGCACTGAAGCTTTCTTT. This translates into CASSPTTRREYSTEAFF.

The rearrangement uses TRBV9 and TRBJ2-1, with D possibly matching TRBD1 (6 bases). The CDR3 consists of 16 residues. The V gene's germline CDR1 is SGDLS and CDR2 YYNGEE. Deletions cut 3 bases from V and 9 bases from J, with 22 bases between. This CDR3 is CASSESAVRGSSEQFF. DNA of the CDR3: TGTGCCAGCAGCGAGTCCGCGGTCAGGGGATCAAGTGAGCAGTTCTTC.

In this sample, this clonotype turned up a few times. The CDR3 bases are TGTGCCAGTAGTATAGGGGGACTACCCTCCTACAATGAGCAGTTCTTC. Protein: CASSIGGLPSYNEQFF. J is TRBJ2-1 and V is TRBV19; 7 nucleotides align to TRBD2. The CDR3 runs 16 residues. CDR1 and CDR2 from the germline V gene are LNHDA and SQIVND (reference sequence). The ends lost 1 base at V and 0 bases at J; junction bases unmatched: 3.

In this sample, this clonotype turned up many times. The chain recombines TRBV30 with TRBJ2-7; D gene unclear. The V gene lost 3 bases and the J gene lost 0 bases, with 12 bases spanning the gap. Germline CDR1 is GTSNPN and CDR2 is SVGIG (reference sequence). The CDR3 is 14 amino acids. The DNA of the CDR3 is TGTGCCTGGAGCGACATGGGTAACTCCTACGAGCAGTACTTC. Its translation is CAWSDMGNSYEQYF. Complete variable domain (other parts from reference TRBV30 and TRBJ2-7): SQTIHQWPATLVQPVGSPLSLECTVEGTSNPNLYWYRQAAGRGLQLLFYSVGIGQISSEVPQNLSASRPQDRQFILSSKKLLLSDSGFYLCAWSDMGNSYEQYFGPGTRLTVT.

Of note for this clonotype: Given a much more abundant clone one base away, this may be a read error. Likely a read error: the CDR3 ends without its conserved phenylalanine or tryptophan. CDR3 sequence reads: CASSLIAGVETQYS. The CDR3 DNA reads as TGTGCCAGCAGCCTTATCGCGGGGGTCGAGACCCAGTACTCC. The chain links TRBV14 to TRBJ2-5; 7 bases agree with TRBD2. This CDR3 is 14 amino acids long. CDR1 is SGHDN and CDR2 is FVKESK in the germline V gene. With V trimmed by 4 bases and J by 5 bases, 7 bases remained unmatched.

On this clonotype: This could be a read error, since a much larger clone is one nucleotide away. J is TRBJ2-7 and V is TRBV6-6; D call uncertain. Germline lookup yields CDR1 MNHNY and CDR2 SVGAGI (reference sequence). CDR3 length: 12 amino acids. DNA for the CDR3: TGTGCCAGCGGTTACTCGCTGGCCGAGCAGTACTTC. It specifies CASGYSLAEQYF.

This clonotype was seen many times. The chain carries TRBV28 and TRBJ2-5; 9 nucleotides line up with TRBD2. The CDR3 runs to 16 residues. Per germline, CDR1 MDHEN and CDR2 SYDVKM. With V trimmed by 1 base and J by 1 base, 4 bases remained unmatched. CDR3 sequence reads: CASSLYSGSAQETQYF. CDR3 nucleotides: TGTGCCAGCAGTTTATATAGCGGGAGTGCCCAAGAGACCCAGTACTTC.

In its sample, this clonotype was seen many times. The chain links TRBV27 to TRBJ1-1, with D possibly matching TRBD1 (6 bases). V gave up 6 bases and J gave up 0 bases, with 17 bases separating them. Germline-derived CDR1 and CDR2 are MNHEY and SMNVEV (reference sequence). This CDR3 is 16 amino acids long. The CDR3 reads CASSSTGATMNTEAFF. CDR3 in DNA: TGTGCCAGCAGCTCGACAGGTGCCACGATGAACACTGAAGCTTTCTTT.

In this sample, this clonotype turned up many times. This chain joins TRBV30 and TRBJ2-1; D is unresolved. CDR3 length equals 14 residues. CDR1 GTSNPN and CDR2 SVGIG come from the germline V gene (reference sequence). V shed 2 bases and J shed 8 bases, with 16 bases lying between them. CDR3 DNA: TGTGCCTGGAGTTGGTCGGGTGAAAGCGATGAGCAGTTCTTC. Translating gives CAWSWSGESDEQFF.

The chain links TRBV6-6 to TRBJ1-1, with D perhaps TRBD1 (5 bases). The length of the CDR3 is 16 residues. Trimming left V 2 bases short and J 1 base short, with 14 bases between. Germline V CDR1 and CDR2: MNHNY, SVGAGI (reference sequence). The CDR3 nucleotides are TGTGCCAGCAGTTACCGGGTGGGGCAGGGGAACACTGAAGCTTTCTTT. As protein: CASSYRVGQGNTEAFF.